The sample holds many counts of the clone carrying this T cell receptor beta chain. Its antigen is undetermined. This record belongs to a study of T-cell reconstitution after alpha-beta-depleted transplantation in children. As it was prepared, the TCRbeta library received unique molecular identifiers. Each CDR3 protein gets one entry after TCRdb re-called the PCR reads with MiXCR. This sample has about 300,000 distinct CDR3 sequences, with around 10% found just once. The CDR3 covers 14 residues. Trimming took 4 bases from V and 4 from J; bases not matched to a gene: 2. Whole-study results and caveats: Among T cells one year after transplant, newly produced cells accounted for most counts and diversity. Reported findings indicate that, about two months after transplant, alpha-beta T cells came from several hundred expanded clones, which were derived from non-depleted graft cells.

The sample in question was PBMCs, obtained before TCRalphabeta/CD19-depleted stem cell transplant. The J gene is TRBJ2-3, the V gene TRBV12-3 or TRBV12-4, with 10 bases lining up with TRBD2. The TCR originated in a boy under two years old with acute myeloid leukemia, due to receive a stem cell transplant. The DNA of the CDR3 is TGTGCCAGCAGTTCTAGCGGGAGCGCAGATACGCAGTATTTT. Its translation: CASSSSGSADTQYF.